This is a list of T cell receptor beta chains from one sample in a study of blood T cell repertoires in COVID-19. Sequenced by immunoSEQ multiplex PCR; TCRdb stores in-frame clones only, minus some. This repertoire shows hundreds of thousands of clones, over 80% found once; its top ten account for 6.8%. Sequencing was done on a sample of PBMCs or T cells enriched from blood (not recorded which). The receptors originated from a woman aged 40 to 55 who had recovered from COVID-19. Each CDR3 is given with its conserved first and last residue. The D gene is left open where the match is weak. The listing skips clone size in some rows; elsewhere it reads once, few, many or a size class.

length	D	size	V	J	CDR3	DNA
14	.	few	TRBV11-3	TRBJ2-5	CASSPGTSQETQYF	TGTGCCAGCAGCCCCGGGACTTCCCAAGAGACCCAGTACTTC
16	TRBD2	.	TRBV27	TRBJ2-2	CASSPTSRSNTGELFF	TGTGCCAGCAGCCCGACTAGCCGGAGTAACACCGGGGAGCTGTTTTTT
15	.	.	TRBV5-4	TRBJ2-1	CASTSRGDSYNEQFF	TGTGCCAGCACCAGCAGGGGGGACTCCTACAATGAGCAGTTCTTC
12	TRBD1	.	TRBV28	TRBJ1-2	CASSPGQGGYTF	TGTGCCAGCAGTCCGGGACAGGGCGGCTACACCTTC
13	.	.	TRBV11-2	TRBJ1-4	CASSSPRQKKLFF	TGTGCCAGCAGCTCCCCGCGACAGAAAAAACTGTTTTTT
13	.	.	TRBV5-1	TRBJ2-5	CASSLYVQETQYF	TGCGCCAGCAGCTTGTATGTCCAAGAGACCCAGTACTTC
17	TRBD1	.	TRBV15	TRBJ1-5	CATSRGRDRGGNQPQHF	TGTGCCACCAGCAGAGGGCGGGACAGGGGAGGGAATCAGCCCCAGCATTTT
14	.	.	TRBV7-3	TRBJ2-2	CASSLTSGTGELFF	TGTGCCAGCAGCTTAACTTCGGGCACCGGGGAGCTGTTTTTT
15	.	once	TRBV7-8	TRBJ1-1	CASSPTTVMNTEAFF	TGTGCCAGCAGCCCGACCACAGTCATGAACACTGAAGCTTTCTTT
16	.	.	TRBV24-1	TRBJ2-3	CATSDLGSKKADTQYF	TGTGCCACCAGTGATTTAGGGAGCAAAAAAGCAGATACGCAGTATTTT
14	.	.	TRBV4-1	TRBJ1-1	CASSQAVMNTEAFF	TGCGCCAGCAGCCAAGCGGTCATGAACACTGAAGCTTTCTTT
10	.	.	TRBV28	TRBJ1-1	CASEDGIPFF	TGTGCCAGCGAGGACGGGATCCCTTTCTTT
15	TRBD2	.	TRBV3-1/TRBV3-2	TRBJ2-1	CASCQSGSSYNEQFF	TGTGCCAGCTGCCAGAGCGGGAGCTCCTACAATGAGCAGTTCTTC
16	TRBD1	.	TRBV5-1	TRBJ1-2	CASSWSGTGGFYGYTF	TGCGCCAGCAGCTGGTCCGGGACAGGGGGCTTCTATGGCTACACCTTC
12	.	.	TRBV29-1	TRBJ1-1	CSVGSGGTEAFF	TGCAGCGTTGGTAGCGGGGGGACTGAAGCTTTCTTT
14	TRBD2	.	TRBV19	TRBJ2-1	CASSFIRGGNEQFF	TGTGCCAGTAGTTTTATTCGGGGAGGGAATGAGCAGTTCTTC
13	TRBD1	.	TRBV6-2/TRBV6-3	TRBJ1-6	CASSWGQNSPLHF	TGTGCCAGCAGTTGGGGACAGAATTCACCCCTCCACTTT
16	.	.	TRBV28	TRBJ1-2	CASSHSTGSWNYGYTF	TGTGCCAGCAGTCACTCGACGGGGTCTTGGAACTATGGCTACACCTTC
15	TRBD1	.	TRBV18	TRBJ2-5	CASSPGTGSVETQYF	TGTGCCAGCTCACCAGGGACAGGGTCGGTAGAGACCCAGTACTTC
14	.	.	TRBV7-2	TRBJ1-2	CASSPQRLGYGYTF	TGTGCCAGCAGCCCTCAGCGGTTGGGGTATGGCTACACCTTC
14	.	.	TRBV11-2	TRBJ1-5	CASAQVRNNQPQHF	TGTGCCAGCGCCCAGGTCAGGAACAATCAGCCCCAGCATTTT
16	TRBD2	.	TRBV24-1	TRBJ2-7	CATSGWGTSGSYEQYF	TGTGCCACCAGTGGATGGGGGACTAGCGGGAGTTACGAGCAGTACTTC
16	TRBD1	.	TRBV19	TRBJ1-1	CASRTGTEGMNTEAFF	TGTGCCAGTAGAACTGGGACAGAAGGGATGAACACTGAAGCTTTCTTT
14	TRBD1	few	TRBV7-2	TRBJ2-5	CASSLVAGTGTQYF	TGTGCCAGCAGCTTAGTTGCAGGGACAGGGACCCAGTACTTC
15	TRBD1	.	TRBV28	TRBJ1-6	CASSPGDRGTSPLHF	TGTGCCAGCAGTCCCGGGGACAGGGGGACTTCACCCCTCCACTTT
16	.	.	TRBV21-1	TRBJ2-7	CASSKGRVKDSYEQYF	TGTGCCAGCAGCAAAGGGAGGGTTAAGGACTCCTACGAGCAGTACTTC
17	TRBD1	.	TRBV6-1	TRBJ2-2	CASSDQDRVIVGGELFF	TGTGCCAGCAGTGACCAGGACAGGGTAATAGTAGGCGGGGAGCTGTTTTTT